The 5 T cell receptor beta chains given below trace back to one sample, sequenced in a study of blood T cell repertoires in COVID-19. The table came from immunoSEQ multiplex PCR; TCRdb's copy has only in-frame clones and leaves some out. The sample lists 100,000 to 150,000 clones; around 88% were seen once. The material sequenced was peripheral blood. The receptors were gathered from a human donor in a cohort sampled during active COVID-19.

The chain recombines TRBV24-1 with TRBJ1-6, with TRBD1 matching 10 bases. CDR3 length: 16 residues. Germline CDR1 is KGHDR and CDR2 is SFDVKD. Germline trimming cut 4 bases from V and 7 bases from J; bases unmatched to any gene: 6. As DNA, the CDR3 is TGTGCCACCAGTGACCCCGGACAGGGGGAGAATTCACCCCTCCACTTT. It is translated as CATSDPGQGENSPLHF.

A note on this clone: Other nucleotide sequences in the sample specify the same CDR3. The J gene is TRBJ2-7, the V gene TRBV28; 13 bases line up with TRBD2. Looked up from germline, CDR1 is MDHEN and CDR2 is SYDVKM. The CDR3 loop spans 15 amino acids. J lost 3 bases, V lost 5 bases, and 4 bases had no gene match. CDR3 sequence reads: CASSPGTSGNYEQYF. CDR3 bases: TGTGCCAGCAGTCCCGGGACTAGCGGGAACTACGAGCAGTACTTC.

V gene TRBV9 combines with J gene TRBJ1-3; 11 positions agree with TRBD1. J lost 7 bases, V lost 4 bases, and 4 bases had no gene match. Germline V lookup: CDR1 SGDLS, CDR2 YYNGEE. The CDR3 is 14 residues long. For the CDR3, the DNA is TGTGCCAGCAGCAACCGGGACAGGGGGAACACCATATATTTT. Its translation is CASSNRDRGNTIYF.

This chain joins TRBV29-1 and TRBJ2-3; TRBD1 matches 10 bases. Germline V CDR1 and CDR2: SQVTM, ANQGSEA. Germline trimming cut 3 bases from V and 1 base from J; bases unmatched to any gene: 4. This CDR3 region has 15 residues. The CDR3 coding sequence is TGCAGCGTTGATTCCGGGACAGGGGGCACAGATACGCAGTATTTT. It codes for CSVDSGTGGTDTQYF.

The chain carries TRBV5-1 and TRBJ2-3; unclear D gene. V dropped 0 bases and J dropped 3 bases, with 8 bases sitting between them. The germline gives CDR1 SGHRS, CDR2 YFSETQ. The CDR3 consists of 14 residues. The CDR3 spells CASSLASVTDTQYF. In DNA, the CDR3 is TGCGCCAGCAGCTTGGCTTCGGTTACAGATACGCAGTATTTT. Full variable domain (rest looked up from reference TRBV5-1 and TRBJ2-3): KAGVTQTPRYLIKTRGQQVTLSCSPISGHRSVSWYQQTPGQGLQFLFEYFSETQRNKGNFPGRFSGRQFSNSRSEMNVSTLELGDSALYLCASSLASVTDTQYFGPGTRLTVL.